The source of this T cell receptor beta chain is a study of OX40 agonist ivuxolimab in advanced cancers. Study overall: Males comprised approximately 81% of the group, whose mean age was roughly 64 years (range roughly 23 to 80). Study-wide points: Fewer expanded clones were found on average in CD4+ than in CD8+ T cells.

Profiled with immunoSEQ multiplex PCR; TCRdb holds only in-frame clones, not every one. The data contain about 79,000 clones, about nine tenths of them singletons. The V end lost 4 bases, the J end lost 4 bases, and 12 bases lay between the germline ends. The CDR3 totals 15 residues. Looked up from germline, CDR1 is SGHDT and CDR2 is YYEEEE. On this clone: Its antigen is unidentified. In the same sample, other DNA sequences code for this CDR3.

The specimen was CD4+ or CD8+ T cells sorted from blood, collected in a trial of the OX40 agonist ivuxolimab. The receptor was derived from an adult with an advanced solid tumor such as melanoma, head and neck, liver or kidney cancer. The chain has TRBV5-6 and TRBJ2-6; D is possibly TRBD1 (5 bases). The CDR3 DNA sequence: TGTGCCAGCAGCCTAGGGGTATCCGGGGCCAACGTCCTGACTTTC. It is translated as CASSLGVSGANVLTF. The full variable domain, rest sourced from reference TRBV5-6 and TRBJ2-6, is DAGVTQSPTHLIKTRGQQVTLRCSPKSGHDTVSWYQQALGQGPQFIFQYYEEEERQRGNFPDRFSGHQFPNYSSELNVNALLLGDSALYLCASSLGVSGANVLTFGAGSRLTVL.